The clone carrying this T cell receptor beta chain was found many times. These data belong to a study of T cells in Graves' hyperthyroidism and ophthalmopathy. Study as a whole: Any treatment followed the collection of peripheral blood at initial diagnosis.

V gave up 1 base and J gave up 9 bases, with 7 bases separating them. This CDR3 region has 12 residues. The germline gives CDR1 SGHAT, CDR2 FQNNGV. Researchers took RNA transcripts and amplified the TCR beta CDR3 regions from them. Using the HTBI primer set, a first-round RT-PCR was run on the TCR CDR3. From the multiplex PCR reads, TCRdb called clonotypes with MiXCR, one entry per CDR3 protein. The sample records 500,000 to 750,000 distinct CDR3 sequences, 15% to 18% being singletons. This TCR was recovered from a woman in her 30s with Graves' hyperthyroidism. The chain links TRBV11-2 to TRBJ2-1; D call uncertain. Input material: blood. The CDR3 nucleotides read TGTGCCAGCAGCTTAGTCTCGGTTGAGCAGTTCTTC. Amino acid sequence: CASSLVSVEQFF. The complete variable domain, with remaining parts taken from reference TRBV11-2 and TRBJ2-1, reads EAGVAQSPRYKIIEKRQSVAFWCNPISGHATLYWYQQILGQGPKLLIQFQNNGVVDDSQLPKDRFSAERLKGVDSTLKIQPAKLEDSAVYLCASSLVSVEQFFGPGTRLTVL.